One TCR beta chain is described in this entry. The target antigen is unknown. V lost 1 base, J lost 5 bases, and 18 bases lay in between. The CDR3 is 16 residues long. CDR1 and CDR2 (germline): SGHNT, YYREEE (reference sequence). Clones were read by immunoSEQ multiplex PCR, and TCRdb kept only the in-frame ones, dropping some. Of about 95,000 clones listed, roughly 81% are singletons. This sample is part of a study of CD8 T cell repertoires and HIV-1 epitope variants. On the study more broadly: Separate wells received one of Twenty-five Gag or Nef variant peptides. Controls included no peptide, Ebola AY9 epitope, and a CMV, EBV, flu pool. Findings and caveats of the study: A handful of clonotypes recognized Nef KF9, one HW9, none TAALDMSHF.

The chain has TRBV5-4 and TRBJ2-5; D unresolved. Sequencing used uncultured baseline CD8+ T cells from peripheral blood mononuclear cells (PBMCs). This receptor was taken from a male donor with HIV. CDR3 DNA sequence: TGTGCCAGCAGCTTGTCAGGCCAGACTCCGTGGGAGACCCAGTACTTC. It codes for CASSLSGQTPWETQYF.